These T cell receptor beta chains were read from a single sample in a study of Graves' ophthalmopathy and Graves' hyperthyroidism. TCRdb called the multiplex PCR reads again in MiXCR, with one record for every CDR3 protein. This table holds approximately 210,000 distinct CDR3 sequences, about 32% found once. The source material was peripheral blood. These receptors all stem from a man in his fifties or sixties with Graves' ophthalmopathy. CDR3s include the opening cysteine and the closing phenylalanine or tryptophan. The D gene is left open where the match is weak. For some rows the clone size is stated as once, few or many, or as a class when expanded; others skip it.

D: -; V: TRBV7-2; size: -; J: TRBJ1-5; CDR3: CASSPRDSDQPQHF; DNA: TGTGCCAGCAGCCCCCGGGACTCAGATCAGCCCCAGCATTTT
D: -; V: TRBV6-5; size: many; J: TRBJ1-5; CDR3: CASRNGGYSNQPQHF; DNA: TGTGCCAGCAGAAATGGCGGCTATAGCAATCAGCCCCAGCATTTT
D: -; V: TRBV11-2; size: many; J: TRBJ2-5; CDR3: CASSLAGKGETQYF; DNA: TGTGCCAGCAGCTTAGCCGGGAAAGGAGAGACCCAGTACTTC
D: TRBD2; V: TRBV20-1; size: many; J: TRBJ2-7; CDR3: CSARNSGRLPHEQYF; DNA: TGCAGTGCTAGGAATAGCGGGAGGCTCCCTCACGAGCAGTACTTC
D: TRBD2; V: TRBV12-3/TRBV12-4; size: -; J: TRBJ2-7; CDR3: CASVAGGTNEQYF; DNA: TGTGCCAGCGTAGCGGGAGGTACAAACGAGCAGTACTTC
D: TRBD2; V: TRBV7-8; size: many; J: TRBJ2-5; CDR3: CASSLGLAGGETQYF; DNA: TGTGCCAGCAGCTTAGGTCTAGCGGGAGGAGAGACCCAGTACTTC
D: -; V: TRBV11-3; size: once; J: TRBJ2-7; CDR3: CASRTNEQYF; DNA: TGTGCCAGCAGGACGAACGAGCAGTACTTC
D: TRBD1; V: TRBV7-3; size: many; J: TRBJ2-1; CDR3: CASSLRQGALYNEQFF; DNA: TGTGCCAGCAGCTTAAGGCAGGGGGCACTCTACAATGAGCAGTTCTTC
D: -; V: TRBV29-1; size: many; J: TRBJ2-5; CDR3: CSVGSGGWYQETQYF; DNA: TGCAGCGTTGGGTCCGGGGGTTGGTACCAAGAGACCCAGTACTTC
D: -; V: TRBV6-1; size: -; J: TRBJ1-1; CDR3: CANSALSGNTEAFF; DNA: TGTGCCAACAGTGCACTCTCAGGGAACACTGAAGCTTTCTTT
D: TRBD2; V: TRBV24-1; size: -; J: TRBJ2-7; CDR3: CATGTSRRIHEQYF; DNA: TGTGCCACCGGGACTAGCAGGAGAATCCACGAGCAGTACTTC
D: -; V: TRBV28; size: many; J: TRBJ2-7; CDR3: CASSRQAIAYEQYF; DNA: TGTGCCAGCAGCAGACAGGCTATCGCCTACGAGCAGTACTTC
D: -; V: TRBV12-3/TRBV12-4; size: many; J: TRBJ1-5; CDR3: CASSLLRANQPQHF; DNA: TGTGCCAGCAGTTTGCTCAGGGCTAATCAGCCCCAGCATTTT
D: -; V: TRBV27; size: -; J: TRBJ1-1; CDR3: CASSSLGEGGTEAFF; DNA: TGTGCCAGCAGTTCCTTAGGGGAGGGAGGGACTGAAGCTTTCTTT
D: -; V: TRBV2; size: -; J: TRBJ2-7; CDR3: CASSETGGTGSHEQYF; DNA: TGTGCCAGCAGTGAAACGGGGGGGACAGGGAGCCACGAGCAGTACTTC
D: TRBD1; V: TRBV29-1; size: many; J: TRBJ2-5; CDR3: CSVEWADRGETQYF; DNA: TGCAGCGTTGAGTGGGCGGACAGGGGGGAGACCCAGTACTTC
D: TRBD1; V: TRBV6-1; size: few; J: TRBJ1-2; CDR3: CASSMDRDYGYTF; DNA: TGTGCCAGCAGTATGGACAGGGACTATGGCTACACCTTC